Listed here are 19 T cell receptor beta chains from one sample, sequenced in a study of T cell responses to AZD1222 COVID-19 vaccine. The assay was immunoSEQ multiplex PCR, and TCRdb's table has in-frame clones only and misses some. Of 100,000 or so clones in the sample, about 86% are singletons; the top ten hold over 1.2%. Source: peripheral blood, taken on day 0 of AZD1222 vaccination. The receptors shown here come from an adult in good health.

The chain is built from TRBV3-1 (or the pseudogene TRBV3-2) and TRBJ2-5; 10 bases line up with TRBD2. J lost 0 bases, V lost 5 bases, and 9 bases had no gene match. Germline CDR1 reads LGHDT; CDR2 reads YNNKEL (reference sequence). The CDR3 is 17 residues long. The CDR3 nucleotides are TGTGCCAGCAGCTCTCCCGGACTAGCGGACGACCAAGAGACCCAGTACTTC. Protein: CASSSPGLADDQETQYF.

The chain carries TRBV27 and TRBJ1-2, with 8 bases matching TRBD1. Germline lookup yields CDR1 MNHEY and CDR2 SMNVEV (reference sequence). V lost 0 bases to trimming and J lost 8 bases; unmatched junction nucleotides: 2. The CDR3 is made up of 13 amino acids. This chain's CDR3 is CASSLSTGEGYTF. DNA for the CDR3: TGTGCCAGCAGTTTATCGACAGGGGAGGGCTACACCTTC.

This clone was observed at least ten times. The V call is TRBV2, the J call TRBJ2-3, with D perhaps TRBD2 (5 bases). The CDR3 spans 12 residues. Trimming took off 7 bases at V and 3 bases at J, with 8 bases between the two ends. Germline V CDR1 and CDR2: SNHLY, FYNNEI. The CDR3 sequence: CASNEGTDTQYF. The CDR3 DNA reads TGTGCCAGCAATGAGGGAACAGATACGCAGTATTTT. Variable domain in full (rest from reference TRBV2 and TRBJ2-3): EPEVTQTPSHQVTQMGQEVILRCVPISNHLYFYWYRQILGQKVEFLVSFYNNEISEKSEIFDDQFSVERPDGSNFTLKIRSTKLEDSAMYFCASNEGTDTQYFGPGTRLTVL.

This rearrangement joins TRBV6-4 to TRBJ2-2; tentatively, D is TRBD1 (5 bases). V was pared by 0 bases and J by 3 bases, with 8 bases between. This CDR3 has 15 residues. In germline, CDR1 is MRHNA, CDR2 SNTAGT. The CDR3 loop reads CASSDSDSYTGELFF. For the CDR3, the DNA is TGTGCCAGCAGTGACTCCGACAGCTACACCGGGGAGCTGTTTTTT.

In regard to this clone: A read error may account for a junction end that differs from germline. The chain has TRBV7-7 and TRBJ2-2, with a tentative D call TRBD2 (5 bases). CDR1 SSHAT and CDR2 FNYEAQ come from the germline V gene (reference sequence). The CDR3 is 13 amino acids. The CDR3 DNA reads TGTGCTAGCAGCGGCGGACTCACCGGGGAGCTGTTTTTT. Translated: CASSGGLTGELFF.

The rearrangement joins TRBV28 to TRBJ1-1; D call uncertain. The CDR3 loop spans 18 amino acids. The V gene's germline CDR1 is MDHEN and CDR2 SYDVKM. Trimming took off 1 base at V and 1 base at J, with 19 bases between the two ends. The CDR3 protein is CASSLLSDSIGANTEAFF. In nucleotides, the CDR3 is TGTGCCAGCAGTTTATTATCCGACTCCATTGGAGCGAACACTGAAGCTTTCTTT.

This chain links TRBV13 with TRBJ2-1; 11 nucleotides match TRBD2. CDR1 is PRHDT, CDR2 FYEKMQ, per germline (reference sequence). V lost 2 bases to trimming and J lost 6 bases; unmatched junction nucleotides: 3. The CDR3 runs 15 residues. The CDR3 region is CASSLRLAGINEQFF. CDR3 nucleotides: TGTGCCAGCAGCTTAAGACTAGCGGGGATCAATGAGCAGTTCTTC.

The chain employs TRBV28 and TRBJ1-2; TRBD1 might be the D (6 bases). The germline V gene has CDR1 MDHEN and CDR2 SYDVKM. Trimming pared 7 bases from V and 7 bases from J, leaving 16 bases between. CDR3 length: 13 residues. The CDR3, as DNA: TGTGCCAGCATCGCACCAGGGGTGGGTGGCTACACCTTC. Translation gives CASIAPGVGGYTF.

V is TRBV28 and J is TRBJ2-3; 7 positions match TRBD1. This CDR3 has 14 amino acids. Trimming at V came to 8 bases and at J to 2 bases, leaving 7 bases not matched to a gene. Germline CDR1 MDHEN, CDR2 SYDVKM. The CDR3 DNA reads as TGTGCCAGCGGACCGACAGGGTTCACAGATACGCAGTATTTT. Its translation: CASGPTGFTDTQYF. The full variable domain, its missing parts supplied by reference TRBV28 and TRBJ2-3, is DVKVTQSSRYLVKRTGEKVFLECVQDMDHENMFWYRQDPGLGLRLIYFSYDVKMKEKGDIPEGYSVSREKKERFSLILESASTNQTSMYLCASGPTGFTDTQYFGPGTRLTVL.

The chain links TRBV3-1 (or the pseudogene TRBV3-2) to TRBJ1-4; possible D gene TRBD1, 5 bases. V dropped 4 bases and J dropped 7 bases, with 13 bases sitting between them. From germline, CDR1 is LGHDT and CDR2 YNNKEL (reference sequence). The CDR3 runs to 14 residues. CDR3 sequence reads: CASSPRSGSEKLFF. DNA of the CDR3: TGTGCCAGCAGCCCGAGGTCAGGGAGTGAAAAACTGTTTTTT.

The gene calls are TRBV7-9 and TRBJ1-2; D is uncertain. The CDR3 has 13 amino acids. CDR1 SEHNR and CDR2 FQNEAQ come from the germline V gene (reference sequence). With 10 bases removed from V and 2 bases from J, the gap between germline ends came to 14 bases. The CDR3 loop is CAINEQDNYGYTF. The CDR3 coding sequence is TGTGCCATAAATGAGCAGGACAACTATGGCTACACCTTC. Full variable domain (outside the CDR3, taken from reference TRBV7-9 and TRBJ1-2): DTGVSQNPRHKITKRGQNVTFRCDPISEHNRLYWYRQTLGQGPEFLTYFQNEAQLEKSRLLSDRFSAERPKGSFSTLEIQRTEQGDSAMYLCAINEQDNYGYTFGSGTRLTVV.

This chain connects TRBV27 to TRBJ1-2; 11 bases line up with TRBD1. Losses at the gene ends were 4 bases for V and 3 bases for J; bases not matched to a gene: 16. CDR3 size: 19 residues. Germline V gene lookup returns CDR1 MNHEY and CDR2 SMNVEV (reference sequence). In nucleotides, the CDR3 is TGTGCCAGCAGTTCTAAGGCCGGGACAGGGGGTTATGTGTACTATGGCTACACCTTC. It codes for CASSSKAGTGGYVYYGYTF.

The chain recombines TRBV29-1 with TRBJ2-3, with 8 bases matching TRBD1. Germline CDR1 reads SQVTM; CDR2 reads ANQGSEA. The CDR3 consists of 15 residues. J gave up 3 bases and V 4 bases, and 9 bases lay outside the gene matches. The CDR3 DNA is TGCAGCGTTGCCCCGGGACAGGCAGTAACAGATACGCAGTATTTT. Protein: CSVAPGQAVTDTQYF.

The chain uses TRBV5-4 and TRBJ1-1, with 7 bases lining up with TRBD1. The CDR3 has 15 residues. Germline V gives CDR1 SGHNT, CDR2 YYREEE (reference sequence). Trimming took 0 bases from V and 3 from J; bases not matched to a gene: 5. CDR3 in DNA: TGTGCCAGCAGCTTGGGACAGGGTATTGACACTGAAGCTTTCTTT. Its protein is CASSLGQGIDTEAFF.

The chain combines TRBV13 with TRBJ2-1; D may match TRBD1 or TRBD2 (5 bases each). With 1 base removed from V and 6 bases from J, the gap between germline ends came to 13 bases. Per the germline V gene, CDR1 is PRHDT and CDR2 is FYEKMQ (reference sequence). The CDR3 is 15 residues long. The CDR3 region is CASSLDGTMGNEQFF. The CDR3 DNA follows: TGTGCCAGCAGCTTAGACGGGACCATGGGCAATGAGCAGTTCTTC.

This chain links TRBV27 with TRBJ1-4, with D tentatively TRBD1 (5 bases). Germline assignment: CDR1 MNHEY and CDR2 SMNVEV (reference sequence). There are 13 residues in the CDR3. Trimming removed 7 bases at V and 8 bases at J, with 14 bases between. CDR3 residues: CASKMWGEEKLFF. The CDR3 DNA follows: TGTGCCAGCAAGATGTGGGGGGAAGAAAAACTGTTTTTT.

The genes are TRBV7-9 and TRBJ2-7, with D perhaps given as TRBD1 or TRBD2 (5 bases each). The CDR3 is 17 residues long. Germline CDR1 and CDR2: SEHNR and FQNEAQ (reference sequence). Trimming shortened V by 5 bases and J by 2 bases, and 22 bases separated the two germline ends. CDR3 sequence (DNA): TGTGCCAGCAGCCCAGGGACCCCGATTTCATACACCTACGAGCAGTACTTC. Residues: CASSPGTPISYTYEQYF.

This sequence joins TRBV5-6 and TRBJ2-7; 8 positions agree with TRBD1. The ends lost 6 bases at V and 2 bases at J; junction bases unmatched: 13. This CDR3 contains 16 residues. Germline-derived CDR1 and CDR2 are SGHDT and YYEEEE. The DNA of the CDR3 is TGTGCCAGCACCGACAAAGTCCGGGACAGGACCTACGAGCAGTACTTC. Amino acids: CASTDKVRDRTYEQYF.

The chain uses TRBV6-2 or TRBV6-3 and TRBJ1-1; D might be TRBD1 (5 bases). Germline V gene data show CDR1 as MNHEY and CDR2 as SVGEGT. Trimming removed 6 bases at V and 8 bases at J, with 19 bases between. CDR3 size: 14 residues. This CDR3 reads CASSDSWPKYEAFF. In DNA, the CDR3 is TGTGCCAGCAGCGACAGCTGGCCTAAATACGAAGCTTTCTTT.